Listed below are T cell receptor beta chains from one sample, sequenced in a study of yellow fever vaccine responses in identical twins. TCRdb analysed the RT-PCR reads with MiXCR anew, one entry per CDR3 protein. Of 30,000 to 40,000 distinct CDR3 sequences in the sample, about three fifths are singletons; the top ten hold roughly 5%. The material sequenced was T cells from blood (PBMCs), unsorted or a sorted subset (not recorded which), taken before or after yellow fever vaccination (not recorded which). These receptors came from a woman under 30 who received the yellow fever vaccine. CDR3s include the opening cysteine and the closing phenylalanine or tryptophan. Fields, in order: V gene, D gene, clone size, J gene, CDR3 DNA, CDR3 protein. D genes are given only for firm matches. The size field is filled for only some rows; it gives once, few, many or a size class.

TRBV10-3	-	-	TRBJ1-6	TGTGCCATCAGCCAGGGAGGCGGATTGAATTCACCCCTCCACTTT	CAISQGGGLNSPLHF
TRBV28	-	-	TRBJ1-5	TGTGCCAGCAGCCCCTCTGAGAGCAATCAGCCCCAGCATTTT	CASSPSESNQPQHF
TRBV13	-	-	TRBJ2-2	TGTGCCAGCAGCGAGAGCATTTCCGGGGAGCTGTTTTTT	CASSESISGELFF
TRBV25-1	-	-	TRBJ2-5	TGTGCCAGCAGTGAAGGGAACAGGGAGACCCAGTACTTC	CASSEGNRETQYF
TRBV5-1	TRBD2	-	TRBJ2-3	TGCGCCAGCAGCTTCGGGCGGGGGTCGTCCACAGATACGCAGTATTTT	CASSFGRGSSTDTQYF
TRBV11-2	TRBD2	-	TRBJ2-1	TGTGCCAGCAGTCGCATACTAGCGGGTGAGCAGTTCTTC	CASSRILAGEQFF
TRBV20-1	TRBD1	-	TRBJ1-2	TGCAGTGCCAAGCCGGGACAGGGGGTTTCTTATGGCTACACCTTC	CSAKPGQGVSYGYTF
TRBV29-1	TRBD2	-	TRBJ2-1	TGCAGCGCCGGACTAGCGGGCAATGAGCAGTTCTTC	CSAGLAGNEQFF
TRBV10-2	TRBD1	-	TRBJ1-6	TGCGCCAGCAGGAAAGGGGGCGATAATTCACCCCTCCACTTT	CASRKGGDNSPLHF
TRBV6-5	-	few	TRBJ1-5	TGTGCCAGCAGTTACTCGTTAGGGACCGGTCAGCCCCAGCATTTT	CASSYSLGTGQPQHF
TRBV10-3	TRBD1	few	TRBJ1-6	TGTGCCATCAGCCATGGGACAGGGGTGGCGGATTCACCCCTCCACTTT	CAISHGTGVADSPLHF
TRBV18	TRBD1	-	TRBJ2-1	TGTGCCAGCTCACCAGGGCAGGGGGCGAATGAGCAGTTCTTC	CASSPGQGANEQFF
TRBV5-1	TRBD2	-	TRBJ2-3	TGCGCCAGCAGCCCCCCGGTTAGCGGGAGCACAGATACGCAGTATTTT	CASSPPVSGSTDTQYF
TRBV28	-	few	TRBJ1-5	TGTGCCAGCAGTTTATGGCAGAATCAGCCCCAGCATTTT	CASSLWQNQPQHF
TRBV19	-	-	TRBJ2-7	TGTGCCAGTAGGGGGGCCTACGAGCAGTACTTC	CASRGAYEQYF
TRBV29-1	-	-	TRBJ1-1	TGCAGCGTTGTTACAGCATACACTGAAGCTTTCTTT	CSVVTAYTEAFF
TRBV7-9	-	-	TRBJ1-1	TGTGCCAGCAGGATGCCCCTGACAGGGAACACTGAAGCTTTCTTT	CASRMPLTGNTEAFF
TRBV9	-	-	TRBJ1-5	TGTGCCAGCAACACCGACGGCAGGTCCAATCAGCCCCAGCATTTT	CASNTDGRSNQPQHF
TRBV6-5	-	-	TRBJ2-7	TGTGCCAGCAGTTACCTAGACGGGTCTCGTGAGCAGTACTTC	CASSYLDGSREQYF
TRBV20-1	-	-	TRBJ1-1	TGCAGTGCTCAAAGATCGGGTCGCGGCACTGAAGCTTTCTTT	CSAQRSGRGTEAFF
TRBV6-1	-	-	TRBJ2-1	TGTGCCAGCAGACCTGACGGATACAATGAGCAGTTCTTC	CASRPDGYNEQFF
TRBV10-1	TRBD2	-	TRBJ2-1	TGCGCCAGCAGTGAGTCGACCTTTTCGCGGGGGGGCCCTGAGCAGTTCTTC	CASSESTFSRGGPEQFF
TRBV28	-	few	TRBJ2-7	TGTGCCAGCCATCCGCGGGGAAGCTCCTACGAGCAGTACTTC	CASHPRGSSYEQYF
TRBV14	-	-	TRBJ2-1	TGTGCCAGCAGCCAAGGGGTGGGCGGCGAGCAGTTCTTC	CASSQGVGGEQFF
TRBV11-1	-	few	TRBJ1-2	TGTGCCAGCAGCTCTGGCGGCAGCCTAAAGGGCTACACCTTC	CASSSGGSLKGYTF
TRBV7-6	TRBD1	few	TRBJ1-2	TGTGCCAGCAGCTTAGTGGGGGACAGAAGTGGCTACACCTTC	CASSLVGDRSGYTF
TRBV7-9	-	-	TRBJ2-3	TGTGCCAGCAGCTCATCGGTTTGGAGGGAAGAGGATACGCAGTATTTT	CASSSSVWREEDTQYF
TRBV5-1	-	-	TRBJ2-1	TGCGCCAGCAGCCCGGGGGTGACAGCCACGCAATATGAGCAGTTCTTC	CASSPGVTATQYEQFF
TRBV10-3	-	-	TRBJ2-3	TGTGCCATCAGTGAGGACCCGCTGGGGGCAACAGATACGCAGTATTTT	CAISEDPLGATDTQYF
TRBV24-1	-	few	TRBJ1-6	TGTGCCACCAGTGACAACAACCGGACAGCGTATAATTCACCCCTCCACTTT	CATSDNNRTAYNSPLHF
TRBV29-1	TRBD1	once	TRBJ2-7	TGCACCGGACAGGGGTCTCCCTACGAGCAGTACTTC	CTGQGSPYEQYF
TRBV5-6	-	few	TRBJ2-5	TGTGCCAGCAGCTTGATGGAGACCCAGTACTTC	CASSLMETQYF
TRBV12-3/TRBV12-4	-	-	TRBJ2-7	TGTGCCAGCAGTTTAGAGTATACAAGAGTGGACGAGCAGTACTTC	CASSLEYTRVDEQYF